Sequencing of this T cell receptor (beta chain) was carried out in a study of blood T cell repertoires in COVID-19. On the study more broadly: Sites in the United States, Italy and Spain provided acute and convalescent COVID-19 samples. Nucleic acid was either cDNA or gDNA, and it came from T cells, B-cell-depleted T cells, or PBMCs.

The authors' processing: Estimation of nucleated cell counts relied on the amplification of reference gene primers. Some clones are missing from TCRdb's copy, which holds only in-frame ones; the method was immunoSEQ multiplex PCR. V and J calls and clone size are given by that table; D and trimming were obtained from the DNA. Of about 97,000 clones detected, around 87% appear once; the ten largest clones hold approximately 15%. The V segment lost 0 bases and the J segment 4 bases; nucleotides outside the gene matches: 6. The CDR3 sequence is 18 residues long. Germline-derived CDR1 and CDR2 are SGHRS and YFSETQ.

J is TRBJ2-6 and V is TRBV5-1; 11 bases fit TRBD1. The clonotype comes from a human donor in a cohort sampled during active COVID-19. The source material was peripheral blood. The CDR3 nucleotides are TGCGCCAGCAGCTTGGATTGGACAGGGGGCTTGGGGGCCAACGTCCTGACTTTC. Translating gives CASSLDWTGGLGANVLTF.